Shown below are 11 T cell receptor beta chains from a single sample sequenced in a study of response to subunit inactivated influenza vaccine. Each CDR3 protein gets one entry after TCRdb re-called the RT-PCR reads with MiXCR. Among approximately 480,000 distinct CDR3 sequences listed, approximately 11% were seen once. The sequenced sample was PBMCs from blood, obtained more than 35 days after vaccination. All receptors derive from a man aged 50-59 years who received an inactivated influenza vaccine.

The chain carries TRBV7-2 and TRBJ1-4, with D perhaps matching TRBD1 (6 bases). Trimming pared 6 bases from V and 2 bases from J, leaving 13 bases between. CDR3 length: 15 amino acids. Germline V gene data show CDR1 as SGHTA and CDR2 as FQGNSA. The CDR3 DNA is TGTGCCAGCAGTGGGGGGCGCGGTACTAATGAAAAACTGTTTTTT. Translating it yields CASSGGRGTNEKLFF.

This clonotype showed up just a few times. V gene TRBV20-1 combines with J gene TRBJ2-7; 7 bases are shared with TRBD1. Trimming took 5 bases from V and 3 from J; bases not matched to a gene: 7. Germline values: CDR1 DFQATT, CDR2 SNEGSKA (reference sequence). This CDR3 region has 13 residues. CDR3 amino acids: CSALPGQNYEQYF. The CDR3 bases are TGCAGTGCTCTCCCGGGACAGAACTACGAGCAGTACTTC.

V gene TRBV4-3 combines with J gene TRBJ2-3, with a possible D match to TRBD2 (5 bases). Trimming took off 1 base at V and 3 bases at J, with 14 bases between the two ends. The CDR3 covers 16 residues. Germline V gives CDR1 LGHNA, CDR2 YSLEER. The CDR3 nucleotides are TGCGCCAGCAGCCAAGGACCGGGAAGGGCGACAGATACGCAGTATTTT. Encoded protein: CASSQGPGRATDTQYF.

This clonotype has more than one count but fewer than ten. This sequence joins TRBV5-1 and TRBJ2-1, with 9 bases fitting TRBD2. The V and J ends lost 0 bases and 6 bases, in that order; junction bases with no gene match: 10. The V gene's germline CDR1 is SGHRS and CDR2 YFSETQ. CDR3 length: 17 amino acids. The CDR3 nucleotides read TGCGCCAGCAGCTTGGTGGTTGGGGCTAGCGGGATCAATGAGCAGTTCTTC. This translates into CASSLVVGASGINEQFF.

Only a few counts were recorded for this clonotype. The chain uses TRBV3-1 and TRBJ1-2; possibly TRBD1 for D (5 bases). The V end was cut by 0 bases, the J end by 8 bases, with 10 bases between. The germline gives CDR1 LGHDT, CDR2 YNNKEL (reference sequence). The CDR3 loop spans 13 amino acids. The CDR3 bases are TGTGCCAGCAGCCAAGAGAGGGGTCGGGGCTACACCTTC. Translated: CASSQERGRGYTF.

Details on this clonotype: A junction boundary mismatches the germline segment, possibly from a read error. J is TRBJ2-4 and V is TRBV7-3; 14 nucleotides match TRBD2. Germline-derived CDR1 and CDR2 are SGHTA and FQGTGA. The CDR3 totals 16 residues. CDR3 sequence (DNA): TGCTACTCGGGACTAGCGGGAGTGGGAGGGAAAAACATTCAGTACTTC. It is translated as CYSGLAGVGGKNIQYF.

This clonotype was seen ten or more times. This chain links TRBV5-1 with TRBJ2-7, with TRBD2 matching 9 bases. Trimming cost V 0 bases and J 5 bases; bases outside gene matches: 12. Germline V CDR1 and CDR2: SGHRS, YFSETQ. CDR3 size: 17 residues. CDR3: CASSLGGGSGSVNEQYF. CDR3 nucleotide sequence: TGCGCCAGCAGCTTGGGTGGGGGTAGCGGGAGTGTCAACGAGCAGTACTTC.

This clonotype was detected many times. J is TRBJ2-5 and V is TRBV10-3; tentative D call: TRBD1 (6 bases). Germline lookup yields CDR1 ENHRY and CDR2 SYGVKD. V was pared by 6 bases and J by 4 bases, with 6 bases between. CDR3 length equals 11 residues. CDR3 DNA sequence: TGTGCCATCAGGACAGGAGAGACCCAGTACTTC. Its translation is CAIRTGETQYF.

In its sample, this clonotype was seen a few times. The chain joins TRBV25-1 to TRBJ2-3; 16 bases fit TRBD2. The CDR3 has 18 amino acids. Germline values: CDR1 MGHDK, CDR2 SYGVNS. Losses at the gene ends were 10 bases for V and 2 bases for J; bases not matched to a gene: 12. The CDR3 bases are TGTGCCACCAAGGGACTAGCGGGGGGGATAAACACCACAGATACGCAGTATTTT. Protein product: CATKGLAGGINTTDTQYF.

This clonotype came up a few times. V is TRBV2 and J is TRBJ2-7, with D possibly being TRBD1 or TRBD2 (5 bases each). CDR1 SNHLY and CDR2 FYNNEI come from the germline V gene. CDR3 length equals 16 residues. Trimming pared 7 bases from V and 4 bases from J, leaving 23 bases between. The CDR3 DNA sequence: TGTGCCAGCATCTCCGGGGCGGCCCAGGGTGGATACGAGCAGTACTTC. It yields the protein CASISGAAQGGYEQYF.

CDR3: CASHRTGLNYGYTF. In nucleotides, the CDR3 is TGTGCCAGTCATCGGACAGGTCTGAACTATGGCTACACCTTC. This chain uses TRBV12-3 or TRBV12-4 with TRBJ1-2; 7 nucleotides line up with TRBD1. The junction had 9 bases not matched to a gene; V was cut back by 9 bases and J by 2 bases. The CDR3 consists of 14 residues.